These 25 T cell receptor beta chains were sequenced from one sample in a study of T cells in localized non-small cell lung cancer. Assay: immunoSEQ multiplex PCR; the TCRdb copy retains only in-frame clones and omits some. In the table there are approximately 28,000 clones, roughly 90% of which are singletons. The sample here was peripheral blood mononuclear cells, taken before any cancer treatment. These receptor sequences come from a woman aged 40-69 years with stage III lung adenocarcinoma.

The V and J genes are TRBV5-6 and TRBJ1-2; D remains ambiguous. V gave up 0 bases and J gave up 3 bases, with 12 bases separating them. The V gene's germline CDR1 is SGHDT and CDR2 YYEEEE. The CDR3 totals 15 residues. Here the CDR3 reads CASSLGRTSHYGYTF. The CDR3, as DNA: TGTGCCAGCAGCTTGGGCCGGACGAGTCACTATGGCTACACCTTC.

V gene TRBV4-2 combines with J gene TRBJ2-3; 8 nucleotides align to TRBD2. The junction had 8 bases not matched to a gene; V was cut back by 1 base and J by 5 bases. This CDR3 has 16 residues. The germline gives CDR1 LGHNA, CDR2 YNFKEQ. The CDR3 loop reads CASSQVSGGRGDTQYF. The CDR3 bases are TGTGCCAGCAGCCAAGTTTCGGGGGGGCGGGGAGATACGCAGTATTTT.

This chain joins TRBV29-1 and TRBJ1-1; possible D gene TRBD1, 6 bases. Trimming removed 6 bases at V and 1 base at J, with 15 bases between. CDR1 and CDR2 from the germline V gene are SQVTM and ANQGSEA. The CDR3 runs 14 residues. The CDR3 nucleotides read TGCAGCGTCGGAGAACAGGGTTCGAACACTGAAGCTTTCTTT. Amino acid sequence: CSVGEQGSNTEAFF. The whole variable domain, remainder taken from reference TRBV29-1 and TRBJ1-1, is SAVISQKPSRDICQRGTSLTIQCQVDSQVTMMFWYRQQPGQSLTLIATANQGSEATYESGFVIDKFPISRPNLTFSTLTVSNMSPEDSSIYLCSVGEQGSNTEAFFGQGTRLTVV.

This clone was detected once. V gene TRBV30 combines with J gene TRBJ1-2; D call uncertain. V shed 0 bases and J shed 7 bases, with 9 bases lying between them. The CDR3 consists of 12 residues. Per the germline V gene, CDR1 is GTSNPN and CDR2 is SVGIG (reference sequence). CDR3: CAWSVSWVGYTF. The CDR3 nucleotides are TGTGCCTGGAGTGTATCCTGGGTTGGCTACACCTTC.

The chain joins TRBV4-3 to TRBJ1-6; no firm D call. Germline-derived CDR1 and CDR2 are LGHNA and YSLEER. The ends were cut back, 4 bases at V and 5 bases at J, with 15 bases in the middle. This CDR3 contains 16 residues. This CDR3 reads CASSPGLMLDNSPLHF. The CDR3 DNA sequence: TGCGCCAGCAGCCCAGGCTTGATGCTCGATAATTCACCCCTCCACTTT.

CDR3 amino acids: CASSKGSAGVQAAKNIQYF. In nucleotides, the CDR3 is TGTGCCAGCAGCAAAGGGTCAGCGGGAGTTCAAGCTGCCAAAAACATTCAGTACTTC. The chain links TRBV21-1 to TRBJ2-4; the table's D gene call, TRBD2, was not cross checked with the DNA. TRBV21-1 is reported as a pseudogene. The CDR3 totals 19 residues.

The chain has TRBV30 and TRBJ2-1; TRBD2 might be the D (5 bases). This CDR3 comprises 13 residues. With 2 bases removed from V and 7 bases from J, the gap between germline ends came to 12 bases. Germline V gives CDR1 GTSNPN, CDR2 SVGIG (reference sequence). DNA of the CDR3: TGTGCCTGGAGTACCTACGGGGTAAATGAGCAGTTCTTC. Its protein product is CAWSTYGVNEQFF. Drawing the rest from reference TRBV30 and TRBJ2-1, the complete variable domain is SQTIHQWPATLVQPVGSPLSLECTVEGTSNPNLYWYRQAAGRGLQLLFYSVGIGQISSEVPQNLSASRPQDRQFILSSKKLLLSDSGFYLCAWSTYGVNEQFFGPGTRLTVL.

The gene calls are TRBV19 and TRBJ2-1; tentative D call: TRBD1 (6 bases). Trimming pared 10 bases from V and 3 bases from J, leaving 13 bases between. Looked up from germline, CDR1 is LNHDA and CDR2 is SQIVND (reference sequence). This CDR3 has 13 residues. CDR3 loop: CATRGRGYNEQFF. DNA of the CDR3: TGTGCCACCAGGGGAAGGGGCTACAATGAGCAGTTCTTC.

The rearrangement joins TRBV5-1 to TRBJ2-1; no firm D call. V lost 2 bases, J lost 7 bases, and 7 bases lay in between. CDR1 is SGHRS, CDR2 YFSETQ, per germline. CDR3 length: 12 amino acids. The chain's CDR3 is CASSLNRNEQFF. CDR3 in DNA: TGCGCCAGCAGCTTAAATCGGAATGAGCAGTTCTTC.

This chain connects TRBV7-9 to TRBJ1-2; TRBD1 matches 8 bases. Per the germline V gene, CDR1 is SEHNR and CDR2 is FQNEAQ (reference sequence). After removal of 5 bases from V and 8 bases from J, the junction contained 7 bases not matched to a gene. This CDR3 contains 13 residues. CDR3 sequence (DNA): TGTGCCAGCAGCCAGACAGGGGAATCAGGCTACACCTTC. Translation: CASSQTGESGYTF.

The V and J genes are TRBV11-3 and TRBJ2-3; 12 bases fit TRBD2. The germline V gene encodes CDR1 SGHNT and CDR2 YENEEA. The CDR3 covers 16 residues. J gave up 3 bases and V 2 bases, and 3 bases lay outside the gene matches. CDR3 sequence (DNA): TGTGCCAGCAGCTTATCGGGACTAGCGGGTACAGATACGCAGTATTTT. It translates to CASSLSGLAGTDTQYF.

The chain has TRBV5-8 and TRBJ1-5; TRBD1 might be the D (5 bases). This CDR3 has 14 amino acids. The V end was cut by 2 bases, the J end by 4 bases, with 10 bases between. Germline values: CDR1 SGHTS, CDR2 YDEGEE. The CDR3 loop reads CASSLGAGNQPQHF. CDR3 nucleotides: TGTGCCAGCAGCTTAGGGGCGGGTAATCAGCCCCAGCATTTT. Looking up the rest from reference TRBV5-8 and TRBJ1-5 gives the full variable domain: EAGVTQSPTHLIKTRGQQATLRCSPISGHTSVYWYQQALGLGLQFLLWYDEGEERNRGNFPPRFSGRQFPNYSSELNVNALELEDSALYLCASSLGAGNQPQHFGDGTRLSIL.

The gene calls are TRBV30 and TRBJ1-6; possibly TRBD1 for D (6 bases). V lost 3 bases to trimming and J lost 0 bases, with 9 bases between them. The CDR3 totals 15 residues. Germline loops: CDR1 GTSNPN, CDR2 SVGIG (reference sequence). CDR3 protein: CAWRGGISYNSPLHF. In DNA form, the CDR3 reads TGTGCCTGGAGAGGGGGGATCTCCTATAATTCACCCCTCCACTTT.

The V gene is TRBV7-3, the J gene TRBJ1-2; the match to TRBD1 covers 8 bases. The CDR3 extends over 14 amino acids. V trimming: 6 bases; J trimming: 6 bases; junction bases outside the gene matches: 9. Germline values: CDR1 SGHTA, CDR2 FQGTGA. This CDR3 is CASSIGPGGNGYTF. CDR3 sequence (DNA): TGTGCCAGCAGTATAGGGCCAGGGGGCAATGGCTACACCTTC.

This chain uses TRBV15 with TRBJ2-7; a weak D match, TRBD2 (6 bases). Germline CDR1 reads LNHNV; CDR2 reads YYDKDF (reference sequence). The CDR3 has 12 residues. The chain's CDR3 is CATSRDSGQEDV. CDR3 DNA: TGTGCCACCAGCAGAGATAGCGGACAAGAAGACGTC.

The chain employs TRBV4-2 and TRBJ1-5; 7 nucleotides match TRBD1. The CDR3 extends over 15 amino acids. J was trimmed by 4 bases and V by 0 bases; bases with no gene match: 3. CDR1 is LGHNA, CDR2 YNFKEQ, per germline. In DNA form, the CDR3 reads TGTGCCAGCAGCCAAGATACAGGGGCGAATCAGCCCCAGCATTTT. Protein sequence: CASSQDTGANQPQHF.

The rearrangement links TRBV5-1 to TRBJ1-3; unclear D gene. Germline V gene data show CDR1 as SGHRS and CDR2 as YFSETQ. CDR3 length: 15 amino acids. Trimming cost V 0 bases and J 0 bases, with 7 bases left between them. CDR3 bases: TGCGCCAGCAGCTTGGACCCTAACTCTGGAAACACCATATATTTT. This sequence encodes CASSLDPNSGNTIYF.

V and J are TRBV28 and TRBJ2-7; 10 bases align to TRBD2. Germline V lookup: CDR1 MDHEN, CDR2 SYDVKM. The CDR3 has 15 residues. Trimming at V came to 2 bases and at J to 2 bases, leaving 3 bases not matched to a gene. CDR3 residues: CASSLRTSGTYEQYF. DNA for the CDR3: TGTGCCAGCAGTTTAAGGACTAGCGGTACCTACGAGCAGTACTTC.

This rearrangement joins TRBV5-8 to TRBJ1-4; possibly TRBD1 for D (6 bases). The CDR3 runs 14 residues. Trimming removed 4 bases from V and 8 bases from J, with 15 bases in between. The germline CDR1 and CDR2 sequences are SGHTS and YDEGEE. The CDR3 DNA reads TGTGCCAGCAGCCCCGGACAGTTGGAGGAAAAACTGTTTTTT. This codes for CASSPGQLEEKLFF.

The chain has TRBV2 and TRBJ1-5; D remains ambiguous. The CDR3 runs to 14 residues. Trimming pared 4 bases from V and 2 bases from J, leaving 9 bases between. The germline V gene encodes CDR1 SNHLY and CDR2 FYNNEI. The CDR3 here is CASSVVGGNQPQHF. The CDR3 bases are TGTGCCAGCAGTGTAGTGGGCGGCAATCAGCCCCAGCATTTT.

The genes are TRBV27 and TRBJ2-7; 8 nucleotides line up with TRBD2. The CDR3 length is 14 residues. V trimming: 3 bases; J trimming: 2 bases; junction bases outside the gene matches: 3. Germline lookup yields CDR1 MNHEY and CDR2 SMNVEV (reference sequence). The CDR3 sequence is CASSFREGPYEQYF. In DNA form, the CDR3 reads TGTGCCAGCAGTTTCCGGGAGGGCCCCTACGAGCAGTACTTC.

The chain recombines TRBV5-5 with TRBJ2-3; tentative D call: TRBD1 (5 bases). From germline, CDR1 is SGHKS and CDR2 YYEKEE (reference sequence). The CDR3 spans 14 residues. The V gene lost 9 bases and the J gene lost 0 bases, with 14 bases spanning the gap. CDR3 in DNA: TGTGCCATGGGGTGGGGCGGTAGCACAGATACGCAGTATTTT. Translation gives CAMGWGGSTDTQYF. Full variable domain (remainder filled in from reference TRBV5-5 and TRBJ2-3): DAGVTQSPTHLIKTRGQQVTLRCSPISGHKSVSWYQQVLGQGPQFIFQYYEKEERGRGNFPDRFSARQFPNYSSELNVNALLLGDSALYLCAMGWGGSTDTQYFGPGTRLTVL.

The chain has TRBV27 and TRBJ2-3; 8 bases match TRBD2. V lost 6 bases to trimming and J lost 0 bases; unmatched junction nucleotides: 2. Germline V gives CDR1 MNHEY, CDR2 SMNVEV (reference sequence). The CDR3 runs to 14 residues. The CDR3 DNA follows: TGTGCCAGCAGGTCTAGCGGGAGCACAGATACGCAGTATTTT. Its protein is CASRSSGSTDTQYF.

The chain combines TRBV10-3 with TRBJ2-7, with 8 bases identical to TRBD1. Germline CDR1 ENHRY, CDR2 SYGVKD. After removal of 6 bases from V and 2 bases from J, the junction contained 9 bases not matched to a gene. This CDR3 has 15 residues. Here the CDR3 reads CAISPRGQDPYEQYF. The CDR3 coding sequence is TGTGCCATCAGCCCCCGGGGACAGGACCCCTACGAGCAGTACTTC.

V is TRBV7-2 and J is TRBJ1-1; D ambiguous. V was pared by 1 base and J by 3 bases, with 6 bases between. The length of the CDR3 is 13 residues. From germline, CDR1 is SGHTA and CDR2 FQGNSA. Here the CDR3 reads CASSLDGYTEAFF. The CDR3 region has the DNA TGTGCCAGCAGCTTAGACGGGTACACTGAAGCTTTCTTT. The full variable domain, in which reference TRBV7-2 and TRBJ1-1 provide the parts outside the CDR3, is GAGVSQSPSNKVTEKGKDVELRCDPISGHTALYWYRQSLGQGLEFLIYFQGNSAPDKSGLPSDRFSAERTGGSVSTLTIQRTQQEDSAVYLCASSLDGYTEAFFGQGTRLTVV.